A selection of T cell receptor beta chains follows, all from one sample in a study of CD8 T cells in Susac syndrome. TCRdb analysed the immunoSEQ multiplex PCR reads with MiXCR anew, one entry per CDR3 protein. This table has hundreds of thousands of distinct CDR3 sequences, about 94% appearing once. The specimen was CD4+ T cells from PBMCs. These receptors all come from a human donor with Susac syndrome. Both conserved end residues are part of each CDR3. The order of the fields is V gene, J gene, D gene, clone size, CDR3 protein, CDR3 DNA. The D gene is left open where the match is weak. Only some rows state a clone size, as once, few, many or a class for expanded clones.

>TRBV5-4|TRBJ1-6|-|-
CASSPEGPDGALHF
TGTGCCAGCAGCCCCGAGGGCCCGGATGGGGCCCTCCACTTT
>TRBV18|TRBJ2-7|TRBD1|-
CASSPGTGGEQYF
TGTGCCAGCTCACCCGGGACAGGCGGCGAGCAGTACTTC
>TRBV4-2|TRBJ1-6|-|-
CASSQERTVQYSPLHF
TGTGCCAGCAGCCAAGAGAGGACAGTCCAGTATTCACCCCTCCACTTT
>TRBV3-1|TRBJ1-2|TRBD1|-
CASSSTGGKSGYTF
TGTGCCAGCAGCTCCACAGGGGGTAAGAGTGGCTACACCTTC
>TRBV5-1|TRBJ1-4|TRBD1|-
CASSLAPGTEGEKLFF
TGCGCCAGCAGCTTGGCCCCCGGGACAGAGGGTGAAAAACTGTTTTTT
>TRBV12-3/TRBV12-4|TRBJ2-1|-|-
CASRRNGDEQFF
TGTGCCAGCAGGAGGAATGGAGATGAGCAGTTCTTC
>TRBV7-3|TRBJ2-4|TRBD1|-
CASSLGNRGDIQYF
TGTGCCAGCAGCTTAGGGAACAGGGGGGACATTCAGTACTTC
>TRBV27|TRBJ2-5|TRBD2|-
CASSLPTSDQETQYF
TGTGCCAGCAGTCTCCCGACTAGCGACCAAGAGACCCAGTACTTC
>TRBV30|TRBJ2-1|TRBD2|-
CASTKTSKRGGSYNEQFF
TGTGCCTCCACTAAAACGTCGAAGCGGGGGGGATCCTACAATGAGCAGTTCTTC
>TRBV5-4|TRBJ2-3|TRBD2|-
CASSPGLAGSTDTQYF
TGTGCCAGCAGCCCCGGACTAGCGGGGTCCACAGATACGCAGTATTTT
>TRBV6-2/TRBV6-3|TRBJ1-5|-|-
CASSYEGISNQPQHF
TGTGCCAGCAGTTATGAGGGGATTAGCAATCAGCCCCAGCATTTT
>TRBV20-1|TRBJ1-2|-|-
CSAKEREDGYTF
TGCAGTGCCAAAGAGCGGGAGGATGGCTACACCTTC
>TRBV5-6|TRBJ2-5|-|once
CASSSGPGEREETQYF
TGTGCCAGCAGCTCGGGGCCCGGGGAAAGGGAAGAGACCCAGTACTTC
>TRBV15|TRBJ2-5|TRBD2|-
CATSRVRTSGELGETQYF
TGTGCCACCAGCAGAGTTCGAACTAGCGGGGAGCTGGGAGAGACCCAGTACTTC
>TRBV29-1|TRBJ1-3|-|-
CSVGLDLAGNTIYF
TGCAGCGTCGGACTGGACTTAGCTGGAAACACCATATATTTT
>TRBV7-8|TRBJ2-3|-|-
CASSSGVTDTQYF
TGTGCCAGCAGCTCTGGGGTCACAGATACGCAGTATTTT
>TRBV28|TRBJ2-3|-|-
CAILGVPSTDTQYF
TGTGCCATCCTTGGGGTTCCCTCCACAGATACGCAGTATTTT
>TRBV5-1|TRBJ1-4|TRBD1|-
CASSERTGDEKLFF
TGCGCCAGCAGCGAAAGGACAGGTGATGAAAAACTGTTTTTT
>TRBV5-1|TRBJ1-6|TRBD1|-
CASSLETGQGGGSPLHF
TGCGCCAGCAGCTTGGAGACCGGACAGGGCGGGGGTTCACCCCTCCACTTT
>TRBV14|TRBJ2-7|TRBD1|-
CASSQKGQGPREQYF
TGTGCCAGCAGCCAAAAGGGACAGGGGCCTCGCGAGCAGTACTTC
>TRBV5-4|TRBJ2-3|-|few
CASSLGQRTDTQYF
TGTGCCAGCAGCTTGGGACAGCGCACAGATACGCAGTATTTT
>TRBV6-5|TRBJ2-6|-|-
CASRPTGANVLTF
TGTGCCAGCAGACCCACTGGGGCCAACGTCCTGACTTTC
>TRBV6-5|TRBJ1-1|-|-
CASSSSRGFNTEAFF
TGTGCCAGCTCGTCTTCGAGGGGGTTCAATACTGAAGCTTTCTTT
>TRBV3-1|TRBJ2-3|-|-
CASTLGREDTQYF
TGTGCCAGCACCCTTGGTCGGGAGGATACGCAGTATTTT
>TRBV10-3|TRBJ2-7|TRBD1|-
CATVTGTGSYEQYF
TGTGCCACGGTGACAGGGACCGGATCCTACGAGCAGTACTTC
>TRBV6-5|TRBJ2-6|-|-
CASRDDPSGANVLTF
TGTGCCAGCAGGGACGACCCCTCTGGGGCCAACGTCCTGACTTTC
>TRBV20-1|TRBJ2-5|-|-
CSARRHQETQYF
TGCAGTGCTAGAAGACACCAAGAGACCCAGTACTTC
>TRBV20-1|TRBJ1-1|-|-
CSASGQTNTEAFF
TGCAGTGCTAGTGGGCAGACGAACACTGAAGCTTTCTTT
>TRBV30|TRBJ2-3|-|-
CAWSVNSAATDTQYF
TGTGCCTGGAGTGTGAACAGCGCGGCCACAGATACGCAGTATTTT
>TRBV29-1|TRBJ1-6|-|-
CSARNRANSPLHF
TGCAGCGCTAGGAACAGGGCTAATTCACCCCTCCACTTT
>TRBV19|TRBJ1-3|-|-
CASRGRNTIYF
TGTGCCAGCAGGGGACGAAACACCATATATTTT
>TRBV6-5|TRBJ1-2|-|-
CASSSSQGRSGYTF
TGTGCCAGCAGTTCCAGCCAGGGGAGGTCTGGCTACACCTTC
>TRBV9|TRBJ1-3|TRBD1|-
CASSATGQGNTIYF
TGTGCCAGCAGCGCTACGGGACAGGGGAACACCATATATTTT
>TRBV6-5|TRBJ1-3|TRBD1|-
CASSYSGTAGNTIYF
TGTGCCAGCAGTTACTCCGGGACAGCTGGAAACACCATATATTTT
>TRBV9|TRBJ1-2|-|-
CASSVGARGTSYTF
TGTGCCAGCAGCGTAGGAGCTCGGGGAACAAGCTACACCTTC